This T cell receptor beta chain was sequenced for a study of cytomegalovirus exposure and HLA in healthy donors. Findings and limits, study-wide: A few chains tied to CMV proved CMV antigen-specific in vitro. In a later analysis, TCR beta V- and J-gene trimming showed a link to a missense DCLRE1C variant. Within an earlier analysis, most TCR beta V segments proved productive either about 90% or about 30% of the time.

The CDR3 spans 14 residues. The V gene's germline CDR1 is SGHDN and CDR2 FVKESK. With 2 bases removed from V and 1 base from J, the gap between germline ends came to 9 bases. A note on this clone: The antigen remains undetermined.

Primers for the PCR totalled 60 Vbeta and 13 Jbeta. Assay: immunoSEQ multiplex PCR; the TCRdb copy retains only in-frame clones and omits some. The sample contains some 200,000 clones, 82% of which appear only once. The material sequenced was PBMCs. The J gene is TRBJ2-7, the V gene TRBV14; weak D call: TRBD2 (6 bases). This clonotype originated in a young woman in good health and CMV-seronegative. In nucleotides, the CDR3 is TGTGCCAGCAGCCAAATAGCGGCATCCTACGAGCAGTACTTC. Translating gives CASSQIAASYEQYF.